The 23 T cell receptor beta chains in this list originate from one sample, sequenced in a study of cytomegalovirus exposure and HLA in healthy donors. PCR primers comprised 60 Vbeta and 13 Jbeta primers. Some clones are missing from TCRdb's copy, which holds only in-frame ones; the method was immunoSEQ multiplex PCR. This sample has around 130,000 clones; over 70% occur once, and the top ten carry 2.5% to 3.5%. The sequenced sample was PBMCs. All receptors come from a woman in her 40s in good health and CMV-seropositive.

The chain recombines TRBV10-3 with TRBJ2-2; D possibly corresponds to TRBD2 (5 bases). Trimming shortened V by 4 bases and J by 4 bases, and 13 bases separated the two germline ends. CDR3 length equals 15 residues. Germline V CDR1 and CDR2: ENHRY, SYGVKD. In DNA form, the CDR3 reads TGTGCCATCAGTGGGCGGCTCAGCGGCACCGGGGAGCTGTTTTTT. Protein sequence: CAISGRLSGTGELFF.

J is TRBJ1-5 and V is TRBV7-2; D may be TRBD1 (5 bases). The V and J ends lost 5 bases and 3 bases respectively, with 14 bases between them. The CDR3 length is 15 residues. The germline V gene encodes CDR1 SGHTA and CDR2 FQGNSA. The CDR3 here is CASSQQATLNQPQHF. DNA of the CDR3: TGTGCCAGCAGCCAACAGGCAACCCTCAATCAGCCCCAGCATTTT.

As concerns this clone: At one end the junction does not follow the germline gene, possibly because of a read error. The CDR3 reads CASSLTGASGGTSYEQYF. The CDR3, as DNA: TGTGCCAGCAGCCTAACCGGGGCTAGCGGGGGGACCTCCTACGAGCAGTACTTC. This chain connects TRBV7-3 to TRBJ2-7, with 11 bases matching TRBD2. Germline CDR1 reads SGHTA; CDR2 reads FQGTGA. The CDR3 is made up of 18 amino acids.

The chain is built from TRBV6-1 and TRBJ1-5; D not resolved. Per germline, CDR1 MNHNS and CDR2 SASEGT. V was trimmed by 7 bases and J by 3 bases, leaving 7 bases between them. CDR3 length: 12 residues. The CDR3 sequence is CASNRLNQPQHF. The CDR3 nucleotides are TGTGCCAGCAACCGACTCAATCAGCCCCAGCATTTT.

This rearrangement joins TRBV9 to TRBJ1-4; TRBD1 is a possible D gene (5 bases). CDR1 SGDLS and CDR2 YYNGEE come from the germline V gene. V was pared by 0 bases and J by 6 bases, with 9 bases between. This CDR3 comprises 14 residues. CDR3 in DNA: TGTGCCAGCAGCGTAGATCTCAGGGATGAAAAACTGTTTTTT. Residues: CASSVDLRDEKLFF.

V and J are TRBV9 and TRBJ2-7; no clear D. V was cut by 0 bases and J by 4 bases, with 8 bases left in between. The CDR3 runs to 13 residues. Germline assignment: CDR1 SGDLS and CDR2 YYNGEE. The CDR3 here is CASSVDQAYEQYF. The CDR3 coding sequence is TGTGCCAGCAGCGTAGATCAGGCTTACGAGCAGTACTTC.

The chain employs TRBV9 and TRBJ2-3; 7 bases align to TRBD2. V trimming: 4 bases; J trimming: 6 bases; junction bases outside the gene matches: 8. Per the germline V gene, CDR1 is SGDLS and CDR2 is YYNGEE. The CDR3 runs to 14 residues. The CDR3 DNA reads TGTGCCAGCAGCACCCTACAAGCGGGGGATACGCAGTATTTT. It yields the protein CASSTLQAGDTQYF.

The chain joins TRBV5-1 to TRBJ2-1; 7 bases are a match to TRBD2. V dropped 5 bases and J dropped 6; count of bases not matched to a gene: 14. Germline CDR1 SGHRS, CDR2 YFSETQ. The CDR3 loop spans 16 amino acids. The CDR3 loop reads CASRTPGTTPLNEQFF. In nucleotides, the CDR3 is TGCGCCAGCAGGACCCCCGGGACTACGCCCCTCAATGAGCAGTTCTTC.

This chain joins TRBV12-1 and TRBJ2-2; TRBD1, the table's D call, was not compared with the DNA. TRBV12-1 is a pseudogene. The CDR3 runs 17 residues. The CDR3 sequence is CASSFGWGRIDTGELFF. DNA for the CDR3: TGTGCCAGCAGCTTTGGTTGGGGGCGAATAGACACCGGGGAGCTGTTTTTT.

The CDR3 DNA sequence: TGTGCCTGGAGTGTCCGACAGGGGAATCAGCCCCAGCATTTT. As protein: CAWSVRQGNQPQHF. This chain links TRBV30 with TRBJ1-5; TRBD1 aligns across 8 bases. V shed 0 bases and J 4 bases; nucleotides not matched to a gene: 2. CDR3 length: 14 residues. Germline assignment: CDR1 GTSNPN and CDR2 SVGIG (reference sequence). The full variable domain, in which reference TRBV30 and TRBJ1-5 provide the parts outside the CDR3, is SQTIHQWPATLVQPVGSPLSLECTVEGTSNPNLYWYRQAAGRGLQLLFYSVGIGQISSEVPQNLSASRPQDRQFILSSKKLLLSDSGFYLCAWSVRQGNQPQHFGDGTRLSIL.

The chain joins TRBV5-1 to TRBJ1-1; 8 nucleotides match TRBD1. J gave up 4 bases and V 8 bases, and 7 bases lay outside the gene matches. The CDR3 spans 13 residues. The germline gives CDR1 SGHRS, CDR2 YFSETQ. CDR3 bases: TGCGCCAGTACCGTAGGACAGGGCACTGAAGCTTTCTTT. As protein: CASTVGQGTEAFF.

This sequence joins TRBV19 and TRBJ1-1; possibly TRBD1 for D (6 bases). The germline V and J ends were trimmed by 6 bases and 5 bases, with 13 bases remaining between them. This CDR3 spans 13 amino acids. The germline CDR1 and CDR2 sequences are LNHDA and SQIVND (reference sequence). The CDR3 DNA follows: TGTGCCAGTAGCCCAGGGGTTGGGACTGAAGCTTTCTTT. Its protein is CASSPGVGTEAFF.

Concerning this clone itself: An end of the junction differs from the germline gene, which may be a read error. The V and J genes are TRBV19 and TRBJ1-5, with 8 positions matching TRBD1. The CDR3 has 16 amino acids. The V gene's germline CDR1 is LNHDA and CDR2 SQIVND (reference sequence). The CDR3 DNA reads TGTGCCAGTAGTTCACTAGGGACAGGCCGGGTCAGTACGTTCGAATTT. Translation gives CASSSLGTGRVSTFEF.

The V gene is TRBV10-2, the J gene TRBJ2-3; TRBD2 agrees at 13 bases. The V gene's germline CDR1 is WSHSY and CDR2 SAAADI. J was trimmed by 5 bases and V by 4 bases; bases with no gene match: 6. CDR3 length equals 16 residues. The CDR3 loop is CASSVVRLAGGDTQYF. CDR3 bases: TGCGCCAGCAGTGTGGTACGACTAGCGGGGGGAGATACGCAGTATTTT.

The CDR3 protein is CASSWGRGSDTQYF. CDR3 DNA sequence: TGTGCCAGCAGCTGGGGCAGGGGATCAGATACGCAGTATTTT. The J gene is TRBJ2-3, the V gene TRBV7-2; maybe TRBD1 (6 bases). The germline V and J ends were trimmed by 4 bases and 4 bases, with 12 bases remaining between them. In germline, CDR1 is SGHTA, CDR2 FQGNSA. CDR3 length equals 14 residues.

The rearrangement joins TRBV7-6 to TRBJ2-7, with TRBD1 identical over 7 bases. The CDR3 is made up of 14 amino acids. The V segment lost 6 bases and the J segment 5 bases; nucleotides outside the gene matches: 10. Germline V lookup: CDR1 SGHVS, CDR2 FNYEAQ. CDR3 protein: CASSFTDRDNEQYF. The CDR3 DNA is TGTGCCAGCAGTTTTACCGACAGGGACAACGAGCAGTACTTC.

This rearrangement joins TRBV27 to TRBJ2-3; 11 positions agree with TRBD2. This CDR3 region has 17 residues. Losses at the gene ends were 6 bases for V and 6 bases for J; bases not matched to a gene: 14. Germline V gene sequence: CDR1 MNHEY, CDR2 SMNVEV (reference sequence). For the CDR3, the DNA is TGTGCCAGCAGGGAGGGATTGGGACTAGCGGTTGAGGATACGCAGTATTTT. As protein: CASREGLGLAVEDTQYF.

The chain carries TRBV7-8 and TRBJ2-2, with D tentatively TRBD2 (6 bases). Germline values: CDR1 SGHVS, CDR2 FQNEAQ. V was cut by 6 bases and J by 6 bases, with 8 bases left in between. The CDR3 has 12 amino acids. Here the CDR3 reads CASSGGAGELFF. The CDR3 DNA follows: TGTGCCAGCAGTGGCGGGGCCGGGGAGCTGTTTTTT.

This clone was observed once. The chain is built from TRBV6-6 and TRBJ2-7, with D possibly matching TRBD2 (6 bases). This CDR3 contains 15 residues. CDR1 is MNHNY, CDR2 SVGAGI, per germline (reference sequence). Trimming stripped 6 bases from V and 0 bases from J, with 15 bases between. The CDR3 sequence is CASSPSRDFSYEQYF. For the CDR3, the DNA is TGTGCCAGCAGCCCTTCCCGGGACTTCTCCTACGAGCAGTACTTC.

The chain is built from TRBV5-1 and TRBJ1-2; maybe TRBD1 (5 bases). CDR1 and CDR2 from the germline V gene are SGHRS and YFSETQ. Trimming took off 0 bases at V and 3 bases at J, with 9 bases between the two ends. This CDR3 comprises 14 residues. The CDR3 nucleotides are TGCGCCAGCAGCTTGGGTGACAGCGACTATGGCTACACCTTC. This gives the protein CASSLGDSDYGYTF.

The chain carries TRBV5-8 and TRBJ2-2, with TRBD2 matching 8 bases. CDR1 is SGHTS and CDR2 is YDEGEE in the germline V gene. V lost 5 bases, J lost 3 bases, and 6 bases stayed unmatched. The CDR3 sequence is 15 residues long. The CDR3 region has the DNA TGTGCCAGCAGTTTCTTTAGCGGGGACACCGGGGAGCTGTTTTTT. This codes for CASSFFSGDTGELFF.

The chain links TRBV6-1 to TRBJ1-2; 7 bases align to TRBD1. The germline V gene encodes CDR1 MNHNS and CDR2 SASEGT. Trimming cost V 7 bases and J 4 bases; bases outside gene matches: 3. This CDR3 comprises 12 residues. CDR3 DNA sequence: TGTGCCAGCACCGGGACAGTCTATGGCTACACCTTC. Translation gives CASTGTVYGYTF.

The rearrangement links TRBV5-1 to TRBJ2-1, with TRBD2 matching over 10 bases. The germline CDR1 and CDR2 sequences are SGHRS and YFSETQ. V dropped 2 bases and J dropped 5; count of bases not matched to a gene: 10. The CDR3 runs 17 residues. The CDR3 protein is CASSLLAGSLGDNEQFF. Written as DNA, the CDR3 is TGCGCCAGCAGCTTACTAGCGGGATCCCTAGGCGACAATGAGCAGTTCTTC.